This T cell receptor (beta chain) was documented in a study of beta chain features in type 1 diabetes. General study points: The VDJ junctions of type 1 diabetes patients carried fewer insertions and more deletions.

This clone was counted only a few times. Antigen specificity is unknown. CDR3 length: 12 residues. Germline V gene lookup returns CDR1 LNHNV and CDR2 YYDKDF (reference sequence). The ends were cut back, 2 bases at V and 15 bases at J, with 14 bases in the middle. Every bit of the isolated RNA underwent reverse transcription, so sequencing read expressed TCRB transcripts. Assay: immunoSEQ multiplex PCR; the TCRdb copy retains only in-frame clones and omits some. Among about 410,000 clones listed, 11% to 15% were seen once. Over 95% purity was reached by all sorted populations. V gene TRBV15 combines with J gene TRBJ2-1; D may be TRBD2 (5 bases). Sequenced input: naive CD4+ T cells from blood. The origin of this receptor is a man aged 25 to 45 in good health. The CDR3 protein is CATSRLREHPFF. In DNA form, the CDR3 reads TGTGCCACCAGCAGACTCCGGGAACACCCGTTCTTC.